This T cell receptor beta chain was sequenced during a study of shared clonotypes between healthy human individuals. General study points: Sharing across four donors was highest in naive CD4 (roughly 5%) and lowest in memory CD8 (approximately 0.4%). Generally, naive subsets came out with larger estimated richness than memory subsets.

Points on this clone: No antigen is known for it.

Produced via immunoSEQ multiplex PCR; TCRdb's table is partial and in-frame only. The sample holds around 1,100,000 clones; roughly 80% are singletons and the top ten take 0.89%. V was trimmed by 7 bases and J by 0 bases, leaving 22 bases between them. CDR1 and CDR2 (germline): MDHEN, SYDVKM. The CDR3 covers 18 residues. The chain recombines TRBV28 with TRBJ1-5; tentatively, D is TRBD1 (6 bases). The clonotype comes from a man aged 18 to 30 in good health. Some clones in this sample may be carry-over from other donors' samples. Sequenced material: memory CD4+ T cells from PBMCs. Stated subset: CD45RA-negative fraction. Here the CDR3 DNA reads TGTGCCAGCACCCCGTTAGGGGACACAACCTATAGCAATCAGCCCCAGCATTTT. This gives the protein CASTPLGDTTYSNQPQHF.